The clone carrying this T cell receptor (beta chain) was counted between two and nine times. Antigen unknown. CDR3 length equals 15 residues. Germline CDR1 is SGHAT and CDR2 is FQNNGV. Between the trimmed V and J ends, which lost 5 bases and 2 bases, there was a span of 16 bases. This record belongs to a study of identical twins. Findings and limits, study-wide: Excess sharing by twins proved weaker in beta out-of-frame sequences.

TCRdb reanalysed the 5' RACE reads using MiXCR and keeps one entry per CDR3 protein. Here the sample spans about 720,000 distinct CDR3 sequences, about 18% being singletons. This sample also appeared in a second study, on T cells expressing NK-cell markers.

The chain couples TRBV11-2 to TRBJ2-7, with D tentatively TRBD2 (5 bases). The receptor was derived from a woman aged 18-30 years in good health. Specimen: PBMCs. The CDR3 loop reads CASSALLGVPYEQYF. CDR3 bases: TGTGCCAGCAGCGCCCTTCTCGGGGTCCCCTACGAGCAGTACTTC.